This TCR beta chain was observed in a study of technical replicates of blood from several donors. This clone showed up just once. Measured with immunoSEQ multiplex PCR; TCRdb has only the in-frame clones, and not every one. The sample includes around 50,000 clones, approximately 95% of them seen just once. The source material was T cells isolated from PBMCs. The clonotype comes from a human donor in good health.

The CDR3 DNA is TGCGCCAGCAACCCAAGAACTAGCGGGAGTACCGGGGAGCTGTTTTTT. Protein product: CASNPRTSGSTGELFF. This chain connects TRBV4-1 to TRBJ2-2, with 11 nucleotides matching TRBD2. Germline V gives CDR1 MGHRA, CDR2 YSYEKL. This CDR3 is 16 amino acids long. V was pared by 7 bases and J by 5 bases, with 9 bases of the junction left unmatched.